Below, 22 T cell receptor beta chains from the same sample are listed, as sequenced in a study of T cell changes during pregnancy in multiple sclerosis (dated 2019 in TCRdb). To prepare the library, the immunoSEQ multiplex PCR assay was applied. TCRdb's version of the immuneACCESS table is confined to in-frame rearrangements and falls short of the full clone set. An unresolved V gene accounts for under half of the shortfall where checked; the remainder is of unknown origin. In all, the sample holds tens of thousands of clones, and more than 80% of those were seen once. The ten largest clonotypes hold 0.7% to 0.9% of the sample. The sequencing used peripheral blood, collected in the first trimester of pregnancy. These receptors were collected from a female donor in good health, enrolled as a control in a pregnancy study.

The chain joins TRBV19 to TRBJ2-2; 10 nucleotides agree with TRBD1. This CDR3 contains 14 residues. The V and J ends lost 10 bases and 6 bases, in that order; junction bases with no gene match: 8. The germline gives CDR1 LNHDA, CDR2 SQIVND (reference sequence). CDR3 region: CATAGTGVAGELFF. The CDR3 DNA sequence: TGTGCCACGGCCGGGACAGGGGTAGCCGGGGAGCTGTTTTTT.

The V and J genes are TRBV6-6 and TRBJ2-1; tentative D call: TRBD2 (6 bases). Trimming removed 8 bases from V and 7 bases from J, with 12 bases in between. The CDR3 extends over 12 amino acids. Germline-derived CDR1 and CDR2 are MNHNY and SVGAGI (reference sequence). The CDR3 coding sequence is TGTGCCAGCGGGTTCGGGACTAATGAGCAGTTCTTC. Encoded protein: CASGFGTNEQFF.

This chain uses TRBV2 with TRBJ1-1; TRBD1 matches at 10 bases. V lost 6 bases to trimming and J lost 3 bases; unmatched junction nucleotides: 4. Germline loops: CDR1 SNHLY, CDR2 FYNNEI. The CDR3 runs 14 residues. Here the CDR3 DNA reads TGTGCCAGCAGCCGGGACAGGGGATACACTGAAGCTTTCTTT. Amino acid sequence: CASSRDRGYTEAFF.

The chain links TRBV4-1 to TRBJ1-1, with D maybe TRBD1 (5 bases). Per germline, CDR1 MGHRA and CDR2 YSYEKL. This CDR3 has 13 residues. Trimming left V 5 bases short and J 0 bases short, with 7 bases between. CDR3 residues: CASSDSMNTEAFF. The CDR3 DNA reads TGCGCCAGCAGCGACAGCATGAACACTGAAGCTTTCTTT.

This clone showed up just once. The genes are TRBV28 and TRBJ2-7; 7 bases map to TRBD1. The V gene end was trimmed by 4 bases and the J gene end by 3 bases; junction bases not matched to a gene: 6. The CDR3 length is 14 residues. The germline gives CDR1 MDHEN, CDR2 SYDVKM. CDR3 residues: CASSWDSLFYEQYF. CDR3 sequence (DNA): TGTGCCAGCAGTTGGGACAGCCTTTTCTACGAGCAGTACTTC.

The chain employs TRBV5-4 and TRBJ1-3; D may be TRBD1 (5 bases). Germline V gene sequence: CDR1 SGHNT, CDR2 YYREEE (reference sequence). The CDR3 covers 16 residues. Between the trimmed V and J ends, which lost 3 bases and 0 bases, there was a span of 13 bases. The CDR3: CASSWGESRSGNTIYF. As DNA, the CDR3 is TGTGCCAGCAGCTGGGGGGAGAGTCGCTCTGGAAACACCATATATTTT.

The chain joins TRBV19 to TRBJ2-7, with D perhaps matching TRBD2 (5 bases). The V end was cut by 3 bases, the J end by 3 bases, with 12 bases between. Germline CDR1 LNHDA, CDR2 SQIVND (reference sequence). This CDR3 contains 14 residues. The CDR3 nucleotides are TGTGCCAGTAGTATGGGGAATGAGGGCTACGAGCAGTACTTC. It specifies CASSMGNEGYEQYF.

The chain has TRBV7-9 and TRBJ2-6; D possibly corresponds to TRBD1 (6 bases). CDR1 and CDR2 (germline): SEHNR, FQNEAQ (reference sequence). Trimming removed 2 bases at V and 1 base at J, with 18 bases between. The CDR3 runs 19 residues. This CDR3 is CASSLSTGQRLSGANVLTF. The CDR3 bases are TGTGCCAGCAGCTTAAGTACCGGACAGCGACTTTCTGGGGCCAACGTCCTGACTTTC.

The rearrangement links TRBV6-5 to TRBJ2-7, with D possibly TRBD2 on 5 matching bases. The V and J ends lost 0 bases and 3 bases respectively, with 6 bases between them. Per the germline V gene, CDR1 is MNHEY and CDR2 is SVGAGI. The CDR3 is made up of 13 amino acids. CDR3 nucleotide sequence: TGTGCCAGCAGTTACTCGGGGAGCTACGAGCAGTACTTC. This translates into CASSYSGSYEQYF.

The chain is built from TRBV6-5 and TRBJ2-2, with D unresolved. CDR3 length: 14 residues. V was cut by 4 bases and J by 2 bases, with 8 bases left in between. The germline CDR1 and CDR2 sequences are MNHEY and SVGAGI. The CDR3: CASSSRVNTGELFF. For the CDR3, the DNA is TGTGCCAGCAGTTCTCGGGTTAACACCGGGGAGCTGTTTTTT.

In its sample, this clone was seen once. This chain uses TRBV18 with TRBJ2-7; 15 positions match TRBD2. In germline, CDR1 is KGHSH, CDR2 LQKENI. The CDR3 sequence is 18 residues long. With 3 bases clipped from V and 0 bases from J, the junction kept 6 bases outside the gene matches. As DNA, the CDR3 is TGTGCCAGCTCACCGGGACTAGCGGGGGGAGGGAACTCCTACGAGCAGTACTTC. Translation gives CASSPGLAGGGNSYEQYF.

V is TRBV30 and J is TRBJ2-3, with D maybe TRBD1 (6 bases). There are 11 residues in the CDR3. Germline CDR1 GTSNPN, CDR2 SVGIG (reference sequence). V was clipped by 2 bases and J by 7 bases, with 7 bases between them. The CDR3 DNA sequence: TGTGCCTGGAGTACAGGGAATACGCAGTATTTT. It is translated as CAWSTGNTQYF.

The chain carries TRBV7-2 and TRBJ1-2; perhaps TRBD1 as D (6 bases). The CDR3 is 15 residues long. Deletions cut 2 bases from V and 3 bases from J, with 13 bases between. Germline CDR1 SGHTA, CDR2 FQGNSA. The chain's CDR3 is CASSLWEGVDYGYTF. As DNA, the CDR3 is TGTGCCAGCAGCTTATGGGAGGGGGTAGACTATGGCTACACCTTC.

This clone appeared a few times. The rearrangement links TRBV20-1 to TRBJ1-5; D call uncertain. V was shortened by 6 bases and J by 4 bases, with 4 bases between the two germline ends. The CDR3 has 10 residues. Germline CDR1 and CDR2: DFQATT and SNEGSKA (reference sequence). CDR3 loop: CSATNQPQHF. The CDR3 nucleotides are TGCAGTGCCACTAATCAGCCCCAGCATTTT.

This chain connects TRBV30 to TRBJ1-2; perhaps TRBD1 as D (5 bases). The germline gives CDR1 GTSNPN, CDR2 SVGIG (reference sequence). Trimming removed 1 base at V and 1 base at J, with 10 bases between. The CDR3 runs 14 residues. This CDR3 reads CAWSGRGVNYGYTF. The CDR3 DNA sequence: TGTGCCTGGAGTGGACGGGGGGTTAACTATGGCTACACCTTC.

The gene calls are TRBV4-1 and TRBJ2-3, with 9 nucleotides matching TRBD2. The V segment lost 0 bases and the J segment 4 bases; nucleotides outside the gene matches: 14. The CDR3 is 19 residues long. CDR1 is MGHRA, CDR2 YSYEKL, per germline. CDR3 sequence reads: CASSQDLRGGAGVADTQYF. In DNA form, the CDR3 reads TGCGCCAGCAGCCAAGATCTCCGCGGGGGGGCCGGCGTGGCAGATACGCAGTATTTT.

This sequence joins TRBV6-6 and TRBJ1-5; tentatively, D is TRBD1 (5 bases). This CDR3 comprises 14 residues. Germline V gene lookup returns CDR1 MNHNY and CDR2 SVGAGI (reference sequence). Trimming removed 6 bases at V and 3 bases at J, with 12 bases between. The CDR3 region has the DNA TGTGCCAGCAGGCTACAGGCACTCAATCAGCCCCAGCATTTT. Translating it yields CASRLQALNQPQHF.

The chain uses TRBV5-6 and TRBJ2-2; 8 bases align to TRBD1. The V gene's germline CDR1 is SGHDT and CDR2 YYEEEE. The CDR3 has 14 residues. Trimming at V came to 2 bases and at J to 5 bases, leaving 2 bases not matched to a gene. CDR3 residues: CASSFQGATGELFF. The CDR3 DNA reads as TGTGCCAGCAGCTTCCAGGGGGCGACCGGGGAGCTGTTTTTT. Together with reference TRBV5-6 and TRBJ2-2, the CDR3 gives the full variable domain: DAGVTQSPTHLIKTRGQQVTLRCSPKSGHDTVSWYQQALGQGPQFIFQYYEEEERQRGNFPDRFSGHQFPNYSSELNVNALLLGDSALYLCASSFQGATGELFFGEGSRLTVL.

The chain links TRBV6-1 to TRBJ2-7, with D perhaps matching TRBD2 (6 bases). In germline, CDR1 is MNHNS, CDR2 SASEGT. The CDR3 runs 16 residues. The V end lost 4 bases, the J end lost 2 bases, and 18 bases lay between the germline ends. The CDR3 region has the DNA TGTGCCAGCAGTGTGAGATACGCGGGGACCGCCTACGAGCAGTACTTC. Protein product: CASSVRYAGTAYEQYF.

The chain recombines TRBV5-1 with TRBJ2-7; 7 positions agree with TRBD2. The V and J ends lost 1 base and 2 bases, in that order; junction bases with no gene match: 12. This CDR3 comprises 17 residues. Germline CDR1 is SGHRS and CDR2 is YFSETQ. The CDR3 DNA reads TGCGCCAGCAGCTTGATGTCTAGCGGCTCGCCCACCTACGAGCAGTACTTC. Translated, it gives CASSLMSSGSPTYEQYF.

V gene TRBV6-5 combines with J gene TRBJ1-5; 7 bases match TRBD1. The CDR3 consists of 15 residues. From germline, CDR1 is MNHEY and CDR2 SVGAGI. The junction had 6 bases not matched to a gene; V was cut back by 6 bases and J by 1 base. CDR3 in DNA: TGTGCCAGCAGCGGAGACAGGGCAAGCAATCAGCCCCAGCATTTT. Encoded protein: CASSGDRASNQPQHF.

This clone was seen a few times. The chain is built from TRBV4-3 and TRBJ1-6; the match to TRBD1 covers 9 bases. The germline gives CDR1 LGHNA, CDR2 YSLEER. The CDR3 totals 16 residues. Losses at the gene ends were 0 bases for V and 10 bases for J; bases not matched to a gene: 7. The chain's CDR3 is CASSQDTDRGRSPLHF. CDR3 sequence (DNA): TGCGCCAGCAGCCAAGATACAGACAGGGGGAGATCACCCCTCCACTTT.